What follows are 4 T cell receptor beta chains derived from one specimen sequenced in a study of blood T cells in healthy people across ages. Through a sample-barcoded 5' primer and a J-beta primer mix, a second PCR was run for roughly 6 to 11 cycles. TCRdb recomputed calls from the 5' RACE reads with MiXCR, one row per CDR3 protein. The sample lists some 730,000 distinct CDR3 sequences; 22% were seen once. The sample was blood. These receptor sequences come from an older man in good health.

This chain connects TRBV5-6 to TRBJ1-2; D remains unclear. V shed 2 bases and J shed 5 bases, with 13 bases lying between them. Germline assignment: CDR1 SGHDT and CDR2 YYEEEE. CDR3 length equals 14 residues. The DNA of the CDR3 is TGTGCCAGCAGCTTATCCATCAGCGATTATGGCTACACCTTC. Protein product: CASSLSISDYGYTF.

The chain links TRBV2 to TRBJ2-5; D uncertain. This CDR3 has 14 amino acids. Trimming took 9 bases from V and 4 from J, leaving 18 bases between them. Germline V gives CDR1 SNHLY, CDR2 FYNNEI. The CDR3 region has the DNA TGTGCCAGTCTATCTTCCCAGATTCGAGAGACCCAGTACTTC. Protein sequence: CASLSSQIRETQYF.

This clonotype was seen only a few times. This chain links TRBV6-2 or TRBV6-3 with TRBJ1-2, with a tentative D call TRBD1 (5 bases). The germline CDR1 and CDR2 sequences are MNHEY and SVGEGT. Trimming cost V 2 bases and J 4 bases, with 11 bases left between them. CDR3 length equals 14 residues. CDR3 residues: CASSYGTAAYGYTF. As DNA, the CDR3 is TGTGCCAGCAGTTACGGGACGGCAGCCTATGGCTACACCTTC.

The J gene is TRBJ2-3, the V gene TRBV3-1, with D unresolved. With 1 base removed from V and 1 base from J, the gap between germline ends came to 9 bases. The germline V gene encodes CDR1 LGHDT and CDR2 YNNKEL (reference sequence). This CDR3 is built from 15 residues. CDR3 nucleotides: TGTGCCAGCAGCCAAGGTCCGGTGGGCACAGATACGCAGTATTTT. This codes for CASSQGPVGTDTQYF.